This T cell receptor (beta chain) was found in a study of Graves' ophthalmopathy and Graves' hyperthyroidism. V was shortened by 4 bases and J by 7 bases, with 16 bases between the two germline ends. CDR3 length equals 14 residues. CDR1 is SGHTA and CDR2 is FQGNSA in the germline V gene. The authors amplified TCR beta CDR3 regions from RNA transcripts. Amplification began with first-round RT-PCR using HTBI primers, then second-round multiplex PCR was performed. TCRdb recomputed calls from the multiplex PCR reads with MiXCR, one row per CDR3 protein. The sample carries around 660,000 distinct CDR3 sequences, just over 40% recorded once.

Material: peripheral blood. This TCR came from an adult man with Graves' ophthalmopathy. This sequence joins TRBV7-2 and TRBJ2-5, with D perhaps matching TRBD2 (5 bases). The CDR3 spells CASSSQRVRGTQYF. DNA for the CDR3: TGTGCCAGCAGCTCCCAACGCGTACGGGGGACCCAGTACTTC.